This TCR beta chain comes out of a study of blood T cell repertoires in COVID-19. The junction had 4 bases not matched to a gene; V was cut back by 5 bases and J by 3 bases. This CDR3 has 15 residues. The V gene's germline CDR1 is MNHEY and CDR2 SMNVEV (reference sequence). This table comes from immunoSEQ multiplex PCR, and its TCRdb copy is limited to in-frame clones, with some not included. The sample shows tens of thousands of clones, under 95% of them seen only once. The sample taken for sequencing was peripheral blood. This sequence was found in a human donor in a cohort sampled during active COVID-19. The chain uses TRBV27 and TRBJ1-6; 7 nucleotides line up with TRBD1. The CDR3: CASSPGGGYNSPLHF. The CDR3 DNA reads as TGTGCCAGCAGTCCAGGGGGTGGCTATAATTCACCCCTCCACTTT.